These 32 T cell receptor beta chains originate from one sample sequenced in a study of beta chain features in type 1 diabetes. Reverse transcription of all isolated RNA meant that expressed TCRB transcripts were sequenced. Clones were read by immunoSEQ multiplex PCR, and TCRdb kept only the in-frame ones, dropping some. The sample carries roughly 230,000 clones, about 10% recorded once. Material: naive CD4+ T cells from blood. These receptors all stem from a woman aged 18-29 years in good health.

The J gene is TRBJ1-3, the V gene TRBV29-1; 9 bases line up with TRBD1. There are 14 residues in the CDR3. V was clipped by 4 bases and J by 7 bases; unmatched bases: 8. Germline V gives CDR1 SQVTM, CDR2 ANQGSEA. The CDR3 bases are TGCAGCGTTGGGGTCGGGACAGGGAGGAACACCATATATTTT. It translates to CSVGVGTGRNTIYF. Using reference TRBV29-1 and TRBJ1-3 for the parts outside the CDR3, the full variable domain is SAVISQKPSRDICQRGTSLTIQCQVDSQVTMMFWYRQQPGQSLTLIATANQGSEATYESGFVIDKFPISRPNLTFSTLTVSNMSPEDSSIYLCSVGVGTGRNTIYFGEGSWLTVV.

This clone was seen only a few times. In DNA form, the CDR3 reads TGTGCCAGCAGCTTCGACAGGAGCTCCTACAATGAGCAGTTCTTC. It specifies CASSFDRSSYNEQFF. The gene calls are TRBV7-3 and TRBJ2-1, with D possibly matching TRBD1 (6 bases). The CDR3 is 15 residues long. Per the germline V gene, CDR1 is SGHTA and CDR2 is FQGTGA. V shed 3 bases and J shed 0 bases, with 9 bases lying between them.

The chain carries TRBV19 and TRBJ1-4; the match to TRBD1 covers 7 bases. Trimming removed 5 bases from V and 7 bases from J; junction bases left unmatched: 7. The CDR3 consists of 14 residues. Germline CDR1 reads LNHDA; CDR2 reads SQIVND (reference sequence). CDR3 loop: CASSYRQGGEKLFF. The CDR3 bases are TGTGCCAGTAGTTATCGACAGGGCGGTGAAAAACTGTTTTTT.

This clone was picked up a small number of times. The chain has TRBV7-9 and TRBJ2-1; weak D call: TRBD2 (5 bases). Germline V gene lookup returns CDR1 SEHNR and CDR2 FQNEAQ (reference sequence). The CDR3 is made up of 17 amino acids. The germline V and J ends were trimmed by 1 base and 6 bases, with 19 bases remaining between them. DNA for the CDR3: TGTGCCAGCAGCTTAGGGCAGCCTCCTAGGAGGTCCAATGAGCAGTTCTTC. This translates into CASSLGQPPRRSNEQFF.

The chain's CDR3 is CASSFTTGSGNTEAFF. The CDR3 DNA is TGTGCCAGCAGTTTCACCACAGGGTCTGGGAACACTGAAGCTTTCTTT. This chain joins TRBV28 and TRBJ1-1, with a possible D match to TRBD1 (6 bases). The germline V gene has CDR1 MDHEN and CDR2 SYDVKM. The CDR3 contains 16 residues. The V gene lost 3 bases and the J gene lost 1 base, with 15 bases spanning the gap.

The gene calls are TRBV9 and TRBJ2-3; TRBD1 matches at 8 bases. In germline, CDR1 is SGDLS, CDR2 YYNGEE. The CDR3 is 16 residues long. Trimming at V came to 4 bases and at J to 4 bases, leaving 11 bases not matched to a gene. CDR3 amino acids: CASSPFPQQGADTQYF. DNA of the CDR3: TGTGCCAGCAGCCCGTTCCCCCAACAGGGGGCAGATACGCAGTATTTT.

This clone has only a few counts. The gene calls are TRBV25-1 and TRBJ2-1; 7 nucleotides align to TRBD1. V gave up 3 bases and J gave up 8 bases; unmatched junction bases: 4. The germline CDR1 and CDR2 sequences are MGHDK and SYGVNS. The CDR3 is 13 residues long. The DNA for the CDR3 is TGTGCCAGCAGTGATCCTGGACAGGATGAGCAGTTCTTC. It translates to CASSDPGQDEQFF.

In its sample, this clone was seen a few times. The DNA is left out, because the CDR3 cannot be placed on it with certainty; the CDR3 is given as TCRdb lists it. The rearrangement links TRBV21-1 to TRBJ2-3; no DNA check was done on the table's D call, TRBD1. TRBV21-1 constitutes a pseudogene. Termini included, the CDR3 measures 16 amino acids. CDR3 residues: CASSKVGQGTTDTQYF.

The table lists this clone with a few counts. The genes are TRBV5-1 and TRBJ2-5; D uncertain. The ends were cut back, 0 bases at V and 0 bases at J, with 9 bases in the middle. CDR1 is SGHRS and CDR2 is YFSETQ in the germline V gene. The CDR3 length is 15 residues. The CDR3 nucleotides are TGCGCCAGCAGCTTGGTTTTGGCAAACCAAGAGACCCAGTACTTC. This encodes CASSLVLANQETQYF.

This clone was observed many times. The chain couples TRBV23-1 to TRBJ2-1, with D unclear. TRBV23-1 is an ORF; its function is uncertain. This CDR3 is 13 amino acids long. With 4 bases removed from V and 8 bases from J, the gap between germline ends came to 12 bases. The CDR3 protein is CASSLRICDEQFF. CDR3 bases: TGCGCCAGCAGTCTCAGGATATGCGATGAGCAGTTCTTC.

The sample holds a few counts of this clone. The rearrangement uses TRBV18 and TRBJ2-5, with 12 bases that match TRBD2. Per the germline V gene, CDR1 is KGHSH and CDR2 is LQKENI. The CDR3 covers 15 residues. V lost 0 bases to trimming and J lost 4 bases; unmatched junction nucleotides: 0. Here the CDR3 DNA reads TGTGCCAGCTCACCACCGGGACTAGCGGGAGAGACCCAGTACTTC. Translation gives CASSPPGLAGETQYF.

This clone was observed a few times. DNA for the CDR3: TGTGCCAGTACCATGAGGGACTTCCGCCAACGGACCGGGGAGCTGTTTTTT. Protein product: CASTMRDFRQRTGELFF. The chain joins TRBV19 to TRBJ2-2; D possibly corresponds to TRBD2 (6 bases). Germline CDR1 LNHDA, CDR2 SQIVND (reference sequence). The CDR3 is made up of 17 amino acids. Trimming took 7 bases from V and 5 from J, leaving 23 bases between them.

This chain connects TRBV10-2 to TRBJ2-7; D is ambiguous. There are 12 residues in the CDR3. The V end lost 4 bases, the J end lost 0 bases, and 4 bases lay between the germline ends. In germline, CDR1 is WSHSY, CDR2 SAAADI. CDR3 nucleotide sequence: TGCGCCAGCAGTGCAATCTCCTACGAGCAGTACTTC. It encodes CASSAISYEQYF.

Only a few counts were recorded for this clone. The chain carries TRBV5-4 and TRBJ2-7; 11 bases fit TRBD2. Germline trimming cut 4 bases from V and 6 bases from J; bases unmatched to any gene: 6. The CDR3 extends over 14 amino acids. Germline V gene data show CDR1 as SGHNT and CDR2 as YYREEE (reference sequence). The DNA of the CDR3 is TGTGCCAGCAGCATAGCGGGAGGGCCTATCGAGCAGTACTTC. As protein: CASSIAGGPIEQYF.

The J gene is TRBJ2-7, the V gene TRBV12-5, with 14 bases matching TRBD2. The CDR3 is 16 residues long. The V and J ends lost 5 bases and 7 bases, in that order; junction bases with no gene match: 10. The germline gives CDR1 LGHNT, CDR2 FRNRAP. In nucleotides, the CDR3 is TGTGCTAGTGGTCCTCCCGGGACTAGCGGGAGTAGAGAGCAGTACTTC. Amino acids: CASGPPGTSGSREQYF.

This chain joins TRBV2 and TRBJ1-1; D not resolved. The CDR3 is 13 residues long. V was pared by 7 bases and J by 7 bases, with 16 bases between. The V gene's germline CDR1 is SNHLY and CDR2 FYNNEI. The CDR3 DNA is TGTGCCAGCAAGAGAGAACAGAGAGTTGAAGCTTTCTTT. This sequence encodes CASKREQRVEAFF.

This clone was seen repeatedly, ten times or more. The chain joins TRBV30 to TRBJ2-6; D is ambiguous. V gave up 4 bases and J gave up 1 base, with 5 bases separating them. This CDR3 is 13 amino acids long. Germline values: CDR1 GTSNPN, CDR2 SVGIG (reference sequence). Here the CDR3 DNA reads TGTGCCTGGACAGAATCTGGGGCCAACGTCCTGACTTTC. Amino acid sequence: CAWTESGANVLTF.

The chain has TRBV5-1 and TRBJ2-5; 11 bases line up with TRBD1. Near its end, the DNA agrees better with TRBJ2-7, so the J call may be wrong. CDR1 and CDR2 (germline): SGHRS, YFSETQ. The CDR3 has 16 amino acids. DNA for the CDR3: TGCGCCAGCAGCTTGGGAGTGTGGACAGGGGGCGACGAGCAGTACTTC. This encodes CASSLGVWTGGDEQYF.

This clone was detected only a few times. CDR3 coding DNA: TGCGCCAGCAGCCAAGTGGGGAAGCGGGAGACCCAGTACTTC. Residues: CASSQVGKRETQYF. The chain employs TRBV4-1 and TRBJ2-5; TRBD2 might be the D (5 bases). This CDR3 contains 14 residues. Germline CDR1 MGHRA, CDR2 YSYEKL. Trimming took off 1 base at V and 5 bases at J, with 11 bases between the two ends.

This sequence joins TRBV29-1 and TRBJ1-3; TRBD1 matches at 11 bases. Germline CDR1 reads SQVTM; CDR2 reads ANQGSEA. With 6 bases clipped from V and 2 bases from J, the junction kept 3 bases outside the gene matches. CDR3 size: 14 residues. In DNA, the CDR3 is TGCAGCGTGGGACAGGGGGACGCTGGAAACACCATATATTTT. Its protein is CSVGQGDAGNTIYF.

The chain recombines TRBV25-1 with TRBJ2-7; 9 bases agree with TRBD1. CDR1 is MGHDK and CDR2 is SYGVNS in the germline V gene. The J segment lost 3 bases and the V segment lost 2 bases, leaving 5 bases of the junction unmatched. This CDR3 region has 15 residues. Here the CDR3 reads CASSEGQGQYYEQYF. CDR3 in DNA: TGTGCCAGCAGTGAAGGACAGGGGCAATACTACGAGCAGTACTTC.

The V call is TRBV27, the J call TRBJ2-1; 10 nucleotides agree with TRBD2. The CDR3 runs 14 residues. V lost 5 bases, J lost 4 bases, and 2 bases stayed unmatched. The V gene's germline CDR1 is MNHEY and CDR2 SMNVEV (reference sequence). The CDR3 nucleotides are TGTGCCAGCAGTGGAGCGGGAGGGTACAATGAGCAGTTCTTC. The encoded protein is CASSGAGGYNEQFF.

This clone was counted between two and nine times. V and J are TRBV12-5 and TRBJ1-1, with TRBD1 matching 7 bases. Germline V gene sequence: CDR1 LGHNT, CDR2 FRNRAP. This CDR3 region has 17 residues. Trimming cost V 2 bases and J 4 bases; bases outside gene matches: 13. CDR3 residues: CASGLSSGTAAGTEAFF. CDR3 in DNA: TGTGCTAGTGGTTTGTCTTCCGGGACAGCCGCCGGCACTGAAGCTTTCTTT.

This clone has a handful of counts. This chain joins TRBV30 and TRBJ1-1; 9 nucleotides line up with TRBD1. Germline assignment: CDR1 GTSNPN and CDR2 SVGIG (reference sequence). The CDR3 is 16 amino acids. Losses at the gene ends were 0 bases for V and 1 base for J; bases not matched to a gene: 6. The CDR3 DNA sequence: TGTGCCTGGAGTGTTGGGACAGGGAATAGGAACACTGAAGCTTTCTTT. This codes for CAWSVGTGNRNTEAFF.

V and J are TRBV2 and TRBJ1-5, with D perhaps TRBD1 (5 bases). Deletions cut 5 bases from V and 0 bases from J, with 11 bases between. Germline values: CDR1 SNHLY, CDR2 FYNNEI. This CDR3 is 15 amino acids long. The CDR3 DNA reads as TGTGCCAGCAGTAATGGGGCAGCTAGCAATCAGCCCCAGCATTTT. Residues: CASSNGAASNQPQHF.

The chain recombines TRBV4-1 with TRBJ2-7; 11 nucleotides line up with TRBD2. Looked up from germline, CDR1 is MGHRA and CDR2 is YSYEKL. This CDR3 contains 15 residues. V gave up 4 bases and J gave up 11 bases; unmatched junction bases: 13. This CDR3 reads CASSPLVTSGRGEYF. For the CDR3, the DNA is TGCGCCAGCAGCCCATTAGTAACTAGCGGGAGAGGGGAGTACTTC.

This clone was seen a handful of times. CDR3 in amino acids: CASSVSRGERHEKLFF. The CDR3 bases are TGTGCCAGCAGCGTTTCTCGGGGGGAACGGCATGAAAAACTGTTTTTT. This rearrangement joins TRBV9 to TRBJ1-4; maybe TRBD1 (5 bases). The V gene lost 2 bases and the J gene lost 6 bases, with 17 bases spanning the gap. The germline V gene encodes CDR1 SGDLS and CDR2 YYNGEE. CDR3 length: 16 amino acids. The whole variable domain, remainder taken from reference TRBV9 and TRBJ1-4, is DSGVTQTPKHLITATGQRVTLRCSPRSGDLSVYWYQQSLDQGLQFLIQYYNGEERAKGNILERFSAQQFPDLHSELNLSSLELGDSALYFCASSVSRGERHEKLFFGSGTQLSVL.

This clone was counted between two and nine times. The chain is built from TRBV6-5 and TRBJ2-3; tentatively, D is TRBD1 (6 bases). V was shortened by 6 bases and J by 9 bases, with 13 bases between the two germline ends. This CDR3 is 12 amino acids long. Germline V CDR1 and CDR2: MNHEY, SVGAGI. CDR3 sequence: CASSTRQGTQYF. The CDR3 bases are TGTGCCAGCAGCACCCGGCAGGGGACGCAGTATTTT.

The CDR3 loop reads CASSPGGTSGIYEQYF. CDR3 coding DNA: TGTGCCAGCAGCCCAGGTGGGACTAGCGGGATTTACGAGCAGTACTTC. The chain links TRBV7-6 to TRBJ2-7; TRBD2 matches at 13 bases. The CDR3 sequence is 16 residues long. Germline assignment: CDR1 SGHVS and CDR2 FNYEAQ. The ends lost 5 bases at V and 4 bases at J; junction bases unmatched: 8.

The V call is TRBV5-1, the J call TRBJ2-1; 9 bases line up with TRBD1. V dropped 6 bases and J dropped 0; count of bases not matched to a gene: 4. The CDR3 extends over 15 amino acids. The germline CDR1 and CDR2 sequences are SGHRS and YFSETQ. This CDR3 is CASTQDRGSYNEQFF. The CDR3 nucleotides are TGCGCCAGCACCCAGGACAGGGGCTCCTACAATGAGCAGTTCTTC.

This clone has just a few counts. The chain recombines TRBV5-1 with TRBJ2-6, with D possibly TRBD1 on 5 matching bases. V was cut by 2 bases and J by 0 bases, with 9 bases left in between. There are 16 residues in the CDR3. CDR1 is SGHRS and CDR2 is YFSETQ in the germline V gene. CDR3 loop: CASSFGHLSGANVLTF. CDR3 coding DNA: TGCGCCAGCAGCTTTGGACACCTCTCTGGGGCCAACGTCCTGACTTTC.

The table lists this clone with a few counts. CDR3 in amino acids: CASSQEISRAYEQYF. The DNA of the CDR3 is TGCGCCAGCAGCCAAGAGATCAGTCGTGCCTACGAGCAGTACTTC. The chain employs TRBV4-1 and TRBJ2-7; unclear D gene. Trimming pared 0 bases from V and 2 bases from J, leaving 11 bases between. Germline CDR1 and CDR2: MGHRA and YSYEKL. This CDR3 has 15 residues.